This passage covers 30 T cell receptor beta chains from one sample sequenced in a study of T cell repertoires in ileal Crohn's disease. The time point: inflamed ileum from the surgical specimen. TCRdb's copy holds only in-frame clones and misses some; the assay was immunoSEQ multiplex PCR. The repertoire has some 3,000 clones, roughly three quarters of them found once; the top ten carry 6.5% to 8%. Source material: ileal tissue. These receptors were obtained from an adult with Crohn's disease.

The V gene is TRBV19, the J gene TRBJ2-7; 7 nucleotides line up with TRBD2. CDR1 and CDR2 (germline): LNHDA, SQIVND (reference sequence). There are 13 residues in the CDR3. The J segment lost 6 bases and the V segment lost 3 bases, leaving 5 bases of the junction unmatched. The DNA of the CDR3 is TGTGCCAGTAGTATCGGAGGCGGGGGCGAGCAGTACTTC. Translated: CASSIGGGGEQYF.

The V call is TRBV11-3, the J call TRBJ2-7; D unresolved. The ends were cut back, 5 bases at V and 3 bases at J, with 17 bases in the middle. There are 15 residues in the CDR3. Germline V gene sequence: CDR1 SGHNT, CDR2 YENEEA. The CDR3 DNA sequence: TGTGCCAGCAGCACCCGGGCCGACCCAAACTACGAGCAGTACTTC. Translating it yields CASSTRADPNYEQYF.

The chain couples TRBV11-2 to TRBJ2-5; 10 bases fit TRBD2. The end of the DNA fits TRBJ2-7 better, so the J call may be wrong. The CDR3 contains 16 residues. Per the germline V gene, CDR1 is SGHAT and CDR2 is FQNNGV. This CDR3 is CASSPAASGRSYEQYF. The CDR3 DNA sequence: TGTGCCAGCAGCCCCGCGGCTAGCGGGAGATCGTACGAGCAGTACTTC.

The chain uses TRBV7-9 and TRBJ2-1; TRBD1 matches at 10 bases. With V trimmed by 5 bases and J by 8 bases, 6 bases remained unmatched. CDR1 is SEHNR, CDR2 FQNEAQ, per germline (reference sequence). CDR3 length: 14 amino acids. The CDR3 DNA follows: TGTGCCAGCAGCCTCGGACAGGGGGGCGATGAGCAGTTCTTC. Protein: CASSLGQGGDEQFF.

On this clone: One end of the junction is discordant with germline, which a read error may explain. The J gene is TRBJ2-2, the V gene TRBV30; a possible D gene is TRBD2 (7 bases). The length of the CDR3 is 15 residues. The germline V gene encodes CDR1 GTSNPN and CDR2 SVGIG (reference sequence). The CDR3 loop reads CAWSWGGPQHRGAVF. CDR3 sequence (DNA): TGTGCCTGGAGCTGGGGGGGCCCTCAACACCGGGGAGCTGTTTTT.

The V call is TRBV5-8, the J call TRBJ1-2; 8 bases line up with TRBD1. The CDR3 is 14 residues long. Per germline, CDR1 SGHTS and CDR2 YDEGEE. V dropped 4 bases and J dropped 8; count of bases not matched to a gene: 10. This chain's CDR3 is CASSRTGQVSGYTF. In DNA, the CDR3 is TGTGCCAGCAGCCGGACAGGGCAGGTTAGCGGCTACACCTTC. The whole variable domain, filled in from reference TRBV5-8 and TRBJ1-2, reads EAGVTQSPTHLIKTRGQQATLRCSPISGHTSVYWYQQALGLGLQFLLWYDEGEERNRGNFPPRFSGRQFPNYSSELNVNALELEDSALYLCASSRTGQVSGYTFGSGTRLTVV.

This sequence joins TRBV7-9 and TRBJ2-7; D is possibly TRBD2 (6 bases). V lost 5 bases and J 4 bases, leaving 15 bases between the germline ends. The germline CDR1 and CDR2 sequences are SEHNR and FQNEAQ (reference sequence). The CDR3 covers 14 residues. The CDR3 nucleotides read TGTGCCAGCAGCGGCGATGGCCGGGGGTACGAGCAGTACTTC. Encoded protein: CASSGDGRGYEQYF.

This clone appeared a few times. The V gene is TRBV6-1, the J gene TRBJ2-1; TRBD2 matches 8 bases. Losses at the gene ends were 2 bases for V and 0 bases for J; bases not matched to a gene: 0. CDR1 and CDR2 (germline): MNHNS, SASEGT. The CDR3 has 15 residues. CDR3 sequence: CASSELAGSYNEQFF. The CDR3 coding sequence is TGTGCCAGCAGTGAACTAGCGGGCTCCTACAATGAGCAGTTCTTC.

This chain links TRBV7-2 with TRBJ2-1; unclear D gene. The CDR3 has 17 amino acids. V was cut by 1 base and J by 3 bases, with 16 bases left in between. The germline V gene has CDR1 SGHTA and CDR2 FQGNSA. CDR3 bases: TGTGCCAGCAGCTTAGGAACGAGTCCCCCTTTCTACAATGAGCAGTTCTTC. Protein product: CASSLGTSPPFYNEQFF.

The rearrangement joins TRBV7-2 to TRBJ1-5; no reliable D call. The germline V gene has CDR1 SGHTA and CDR2 FQGNSA. Deletions cut 5 bases from V and 3 bases from J, with 8 bases between. The length of the CDR3 is 13 residues. The CDR3 sequence: CASSPDFNQPQHF. The CDR3 DNA sequence: TGTGCCAGCAGCCCGGACTTCAATCAGCCCCAGCATTTT.

This chain links TRBV5-4 with TRBJ1-2; unclear D gene. With 1 base removed from V and 5 bases from J, the gap between germline ends came to 9 bases. Germline-derived CDR1 and CDR2 are SGHNT and YYREEE (reference sequence). This CDR3 is built from 13 residues. The CDR3 region has the DNA TGTGCCAGCAGCTTGCAGGTGGAATATGGCTACACCTTC. This translates into CASSLQVEYGYTF.

CDR3: CASSNPGNTEAFF. CDR3 DNA: TGTGCCAGCAGTAACCCGGGGAACACTGAAGCTTTCTTT. The V and J genes are TRBV6-5 and TRBJ1-1; unclear D gene. CDR3 length: 13 residues. Per the germline V gene, CDR1 is MNHEY and CDR2 is SVGAGI. The V end lost 5 bases, the J end lost 1 base, and 8 bases lay between the germline ends.

The CDR3 region is CASTGHPNSNQPQHF. The CDR3 DNA sequence: TGTGCCAGTACAGGACATCCCAATAGCAATCAGCCCCAGCATTTT. The genes are TRBV19 and TRBJ1-5; TRBD1 is a possible D gene (5 bases). Germline CDR1 is LNHDA and CDR2 is SQIVND (reference sequence). Trimming stripped 7 bases from V and 0 bases from J, with 13 bases between. The CDR3 covers 15 residues. The full variable domain, with the rest looked up from reference TRBV19 and TRBJ1-5, is DGGITQSPKYLFRKEGQNVTLSCEQNLNHDAMYWYRQDPGQGLRLIYYSQIVNDFQKGDIAEGYSVSREKKESFPLTVTSAQKNPTAFYLCASTGHPNSNQPQHFGDGTRLSIL.

This rearrangement joins TRBV25-1 to TRBJ2-1; the match to TRBD2 covers 9 bases. Germline-derived CDR1 and CDR2 are MGHDK and SYGVNS. The CDR3 is 14 residues long. V trimming: 2 bases; J trimming: 7 bases; junction bases outside the gene matches: 3. The CDR3 reads CASSESTSGNEQFF. The CDR3 region has the DNA TGTGCCAGCAGTGAAAGCACTAGCGGGAATGAGCAGTTCTTC.

This clone was found once. The genes are TRBV4-2 and TRBJ1-3; D ambiguous. V lost 3 bases, J lost 4 bases, and 13 bases lay in between. Germline CDR1 is LGHNA and CDR2 is YNFKEQ. The CDR3 sequence is 15 residues long. The CDR3 sequence: CASSHNPGVGNTIYF. CDR3 DNA: TGTGCCAGCAGCCATAACCCCGGGGTCGGAAACACCATATATTTT.

The chain uses TRBV5-6 and TRBJ2-1, with TRBD2 matching 8 bases. V trimming: 2 bases; J trimming: 10 bases; junction bases outside the gene matches: 5. The CDR3 length is 13 residues. Germline V lookup: CDR1 SGHDT, CDR2 YYEEEE. Written as DNA, the CDR3 is TGTGCCAGCAGCTTCCGGGAGGGAGGGGAGCAGTTCTTC. Residues: CASSFREGGEQFF.

The chain is built from TRBV11-3 and TRBJ2-3; 7 bases line up with TRBD1. J gave up 5 bases and V 4 bases, and 9 bases lay outside the gene matches. The CDR3 has 15 residues. Germline CDR1 is SGHNT and CDR2 is YENEEA. The CDR3 here is CASSSGQAAGDTQYF. CDR3 in DNA: TGTGCCAGCAGCTCAGGACAGGCGGCTGGAGATACGCAGTATTTT.

The V gene is TRBV6-6, the J gene TRBJ2-7; D unclear. CDR1 and CDR2 from the germline V gene are MNHNY and SVGAGI (reference sequence). Trimming cost V 5 bases and J 2 bases, with 13 bases left between them. The CDR3 spans 14 residues. CDR3 DNA: TGTGCCAGCAGTGACATGGTAATCCCCTACGAGCAGTACTTC. This codes for CASSDMVIPYEQYF.

The chain recombines TRBV5-1 with TRBJ1-2, with TRBD1 identical over 7 bases. Germline loops: CDR1 SGHRS, CDR2 YFSETQ. The junction had 12 bases not matched to a gene; V was cut back by 0 bases and J by 7 bases. The CDR3 extends over 16 amino acids. The CDR3 loop is CASSLAGQGQLSGYTF. The CDR3 region has the DNA TGCGCCAGCAGCTTGGCCGGTCAGGGACAGCTATCTGGCTACACCTTC. Variable domain in full (rest from reference TRBV5-1 and TRBJ1-2): KAGVTQTPRYLIKTRGQQVTLSCSPISGHRSVSWYQQTPGQGLQFLFEYFSETQRNKGNFPGRFSGRQFSNSRSEMNVSTLELGDSALYLCASSLAGQGQLSGYTFGSGTRLTVV.

The J gene is TRBJ1-2, the V gene TRBV5-5; 10 nucleotides line up with TRBD1. This CDR3 is 13 amino acids long. The V gene end was trimmed by 4 bases and the J gene end by 7 bases; junction bases not matched to a gene: 4. Germline values: CDR1 SGHKS, CDR2 YYEKEE (reference sequence). CDR3 sequence reads: CASSPTGGGGYTF. CDR3 bases: TGTGCCAGCAGCCCGACAGGGGGCGGTGGCTACACCTTC.

Only a few counts were recorded for this clone. The rearrangement uses TRBV5-4 and TRBJ2-3; D possibly uses TRBD1 or TRBD2 (5 bases each). Trimming shortened V by 1 base and J by 11 bases, and 14 bases separated the two germline ends. The CDR3 consists of 13 residues. CDR1 is SGHNT and CDR2 is YYREEE in the germline V gene (reference sequence). The CDR3 DNA reads TGTGCCAGCAGCTTGTGGGGGAACGTGGGGCAGTATTTT. Protein product: CASSLWGNVGQYF.

This rearrangement joins TRBV7-3 to TRBJ2-1, with 10 bases fitting TRBD1. With V trimmed by 4 bases and J by 10 bases, 4 bases remained unmatched. CDR1 and CDR2 (germline): SGHTA, FQGTGA. This CDR3 is built from 13 residues. In DNA form, the CDR3 reads TGTGCCAGCAGCTCGACAGGGGGCGCAGAGCAGTTCTTC. Translating it yields CASSSTGGAEQFF.

The gene calls are TRBV6-1 and TRBJ2-7; 7 bases are shared with TRBD1. CDR1 and CDR2 from the germline V gene are MNHNS and SASEGT. This CDR3 comprises 13 residues. The V and J ends lost 6 bases and 2 bases, in that order; junction bases with no gene match: 4. CDR3 residues: CASSRGQAYEQYF. CDR3 nucleotide sequence: TGTGCCAGCAGCCGCGGACAGGCCTACGAGCAGTACTTC.

The genes are TRBV29-1 and TRBJ2-7; the match to TRBD1 covers 11 bases. Unmatched junction bases numbered 11, after V lost 1 base and J lost 6 bases. The CDR3 consists of 16 residues. In germline, CDR1 is SQVTM, CDR2 ANQGSEA. This CDR3 is CSVEVGGRTGGREQYF. The CDR3 DNA is TGCAGCGTTGAAGTCGGCGGCAGGACAGGGGGCCGCGAGCAGTACTTC.

The rearrangement links TRBV5-4 to TRBJ1-3; possible D gene TRBD1, 6 bases. V was pared by 2 bases and J by 0 bases, with 12 bases between. CDR1 and CDR2 from the germline V gene are SGHNT and YYREEE (reference sequence). The CDR3 spans 16 residues. Here the CDR3 reads CASSLGTTVSGNTIYF. The CDR3 DNA reads TGTGCCAGCAGCTTAGGGACAACGGTCTCTGGAAACACCATATATTTT.

V gene TRBV6-5 combines with J gene TRBJ2-4, with a possible D match to TRBD2 (5 bases). Germline loops: CDR1 MNHEY, CDR2 SVGAGI. This CDR3 region has 13 residues. V was pared by 5 bases and J by 6 bases, with 11 bases between. The CDR3 coding sequence is TGTGCCAGCAGTCTTCCCGGGGTAAACATTCAGTACTTC. This gives the protein CASSLPGVNIQYF.

V gene TRBV2 combines with J gene TRBJ2-6; 9 positions agree with TRBD2. CDR3 length equals 17 residues. Germline V CDR1 and CDR2: SNHLY, FYNNEI. Germline trimming cut 4 bases from V and 0 bases from J; bases unmatched to any gene: 4. CDR3 sequence reads: CASSGLAESSGANVLTF. The CDR3 region has the DNA TGTGCCAGCAGTGGACTAGCGGAGTCCTCTGGGGCCAACGTCCTGACTTTC.

The rearrangement uses TRBV9 and TRBJ2-7; D unclear. From germline, CDR1 is SGDLS and CDR2 YYNGEE. Trimming shortened V by 1 base and J by 2 bases, and 10 bases separated the two germline ends. The CDR3 totals 14 residues. The CDR3: CASSVTDTPYEQYF. CDR3 nucleotides: TGTGCCAGCAGCGTAACTGACACCCCCTACGAGCAGTACTTC.

The V call is TRBV9, the J call TRBJ1-1, with D possibly TRBD1 on 6 matching bases. The V and J ends lost 0 bases and 5 bases respectively, with 20 bases between them. The CDR3 runs 17 residues. Germline V CDR1 and CDR2: SGDLS, YYNGEE. CDR3 sequence (DNA): TGTGCCAGCAGCGTAGGAGTACAGGGCAGGGGTTTTACTGAAGCTTTCTTT. Amino acid sequence: CASSVGVQGRGFTEAFF.

This clone came up a few times. CDR3 coding DNA: TGTGCCAGCAGCCACGACAGGGGAGATTACGAGCAGTACTTC. This codes for CASSHDRGDYEQYF. The J gene is TRBJ2-7, the V gene TRBV7-3; 8 nucleotides agree with TRBD1. J lost 4 bases, V lost 5 bases, and 7 bases had no gene match. The CDR3 is 14 amino acids. CDR1 is SGHTA, CDR2 FQGTGA, per germline.